This record looks at one T cell receptor beta chain sequence and its context. This specimen belongs to a study of blood T cell repertoires in COVID-19. Methods used by the authors: Amplifying reference gene primers gave estimates of nucleated cell counts. Sequenced by immunoSEQ multiplex PCR; TCRdb stores in-frame clones only, minus some. The V and J calls and the clone size are those of that table, but D and trimming were determined from the DNA. The data contain about 200,000 clones, around 91% of them singletons. This CDR3 is 13 amino acids long. V lost 8 bases and J 11 bases, leaving 21 bases between the germline ends.

Source material: peripheral blood. The sequence was obtained from a middle-aged woman with acute or convalescent COVID-19. This chain links TRBV12-3 or TRBV12-4 with TRBJ1-1; D is ambiguous. CDR3 amino acids: CASLPIGGRTAFF. Here the CDR3 DNA reads TGTGCCAGCCTCCCTATTGGAGGGAGAACGGCTTTCTTT.